Given below is one T cell receptor (beta chain) in context. Libraries were prepared by immunoSEQ multiplex PCR; TCRdb keeps only in-frame clonotypes and omits some of them. Of 300,000 to 400,000 clones listed, roughly 85% are singletons. Living in 20 to 30 US areas, the participants were between about 18 and 90 years of age. Clinical history as reported by participants underpinned cohort assignment. The data are from a study of blood T cell repertoires in COVID-19. On the study more broadly: COVID-19 samples from acute and convalescent phases originated in the United States, Italy and Spain. T cells, B-cell-depleted T cells, or PBMCs supplied cDNA or gDNA.

Trimming took 1 base from V and 3 from J, leaving 7 bases between them. This CDR3 has 13 amino acids. The germline V gene encodes CDR1 SGHNT and CDR2 YENEEA. The V gene is TRBV11-3, the J gene TRBJ2-7; D unresolved. The specimen sequenced was PBMCs or T cells enriched from blood (not recorded which). The source is a middle-aged woman with acute COVID-19. The CDR3 bases are TGTGCCAGCAGCTTAGGCGTCCTCTACGAGCAGTACTTC. Protein: CASSLGVLYEQYF.